Below are 29 T cell receptor beta chains sequenced from a single sample in a study of cytomegalovirus exposure and HLA in healthy donors. Data came from immunoSEQ multiplex PCR; TCRdb stores just in-frame clones and leaves some out. The profile covers 120,000 or so clones, with more than 75% appearing a single time and about 2.2% taken by the ten largest. Specimen: PBMCs. These receptor sequences come from a woman aged 30 to 39 in good health and CMV-seronegative.

This clone appeared a single time. The chain joins TRBV11-3 to TRBJ2-7, with 7 bases matching TRBD2. Germline assignment: CDR1 SGHNT and CDR2 YENEEA. V lost 8 bases to trimming and J lost 2 bases; unmatched junction nucleotides: 0. This CDR3 has 11 amino acids. Here the CDR3 reads CASGGAYEQYF. The DNA for the CDR3 is TGTGCCAGCGGGGGGGCCTACGAGCAGTACTTC.

This rearrangement joins TRBV5-6 to TRBJ1-1; 7 bases agree with TRBD1. Germline V gives CDR1 SGHDT, CDR2 YYEEEE. Trimming took 2 bases from V and 6 from J; bases not matched to a gene: 4. This CDR3 is 13 amino acids long. The CDR3: CASSLQGRPEAFF. CDR3 nucleotide sequence: TGTGCCAGCAGCTTACAGGGGCGGCCTGAAGCTTTCTTT.

The chain is built from TRBV5-1 and TRBJ2-1; 7 positions agree with TRBD2. The J segment lost 8 bases and the V segment lost 3 bases, leaving 5 bases of the junction unmatched. Germline CDR1 SGHRS, CDR2 YFSETQ. This CDR3 is 13 amino acids long. The CDR3 loop is CASSSSGGDEQFF. In nucleotides, the CDR3 is TGCGCCAGCAGCTCCTCTGGGGGGGATGAGCAGTTCTTC.

V is TRBV5-4 and J is TRBJ1-1; 12 nucleotides match TRBD1. This CDR3 spans 16 amino acids. V shed 6 bases and J 4 bases; nucleotides not matched to a gene: 10. The germline gives CDR1 SGHNT, CDR2 YYREEE (reference sequence). The CDR3 DNA follows: TGTGCCAGCAACCCGGGACAGGGGGCGCGGAGCACTGAAGCTTTCTTT. Residues: CASNPGQGARSTEAFF. Drawing the rest from reference TRBV5-4 and TRBJ1-1, the complete variable domain is ETGVTQSPTHLIKTRGQQVTLRCSSQSGHNTVSWYQQALGQGPQFIFQYYREEENGRGNFPPRFSGLQFPNYSSELNVNALELDDSALYLCASNPGQGARSTEAFFGQGTRLTVV.

The chain couples TRBV11-3 to TRBJ2-2, with D possibly matching TRBD2 (5 bases). CDR3 size: 15 residues. Trimming removed 3 bases at V and 4 bases at J, with 12 bases between. From germline, CDR1 is SGHNT and CDR2 YENEEA. CDR3 DNA sequence: TGTGCCAGCAGCTTGATCGGGGAAGGCACCGGGGAGCTGTTTTTT. It translates to CASSLIGEGTGELFF.

This clone was detected only a few times. The J gene is TRBJ2-7, the V gene TRBV5-5, with 8 bases that match TRBD2. After removal of 4 bases from V and 3 bases from J, the junction contained 3 bases not matched to a gene. This CDR3 comprises 13 residues. Looked up from germline, CDR1 is SGHKS and CDR2 is YYEKEE (reference sequence). This CDR3 is CASSPGGVYEQYF. CDR3 coding DNA: TGTGCCAGCAGCCCCGGGGGGGTCTACGAGCAGTACTTC.

The rearrangement joins TRBV7-9 to TRBJ1-2; D is possibly TRBD1 (5 bases). This CDR3 has 15 amino acids. Trimming cost V 1 base and J 0 bases, with 9 bases left between them. Per the germline V gene, CDR1 is SEHNR and CDR2 is FQNEAQ (reference sequence). Here the CDR3 reads CASSLDRGSNYGYTF. CDR3 in DNA: TGTGCCAGCAGCTTAGATAGGGGCTCTAACTATGGCTACACCTTC.

This chain connects TRBV15 to TRBJ2-7; D perhaps matches TRBD1 (5 bases). Germline V gene data show CDR1 as LNHNV and CDR2 as YYDKDF (reference sequence). Trimming removed 1 base at V and 3 bases at J, with 10 bases between. This CDR3 is built from 14 residues. The CDR3 sequence: CATSRGAGYYEQYF. DNA of the CDR3: TGTGCCACCAGCAGAGGCGCAGGGTACTACGAGCAGTACTTC. Drawing the rest from reference TRBV15 and TRBJ2-7, the complete variable domain is DAMVIQNPRYQVTQFGKPVTLSCSQTLNHNVMYWYQQKSSQAPKLLFHYYDKDFNNEADTPDNFQSRRPNTSFCFLDIRSPGLGDTAMYLCATSRGAGYYEQYFGPGTRLTVT.

V is TRBV5-4 and J is TRBJ1-2; weak D call: TRBD1 (5 bases). Looked up from germline, CDR1 is SGHNT and CDR2 is YYREEE (reference sequence). V lost 4 bases, J lost 2 bases, and 12 bases lay in between. The CDR3 length is 14 residues. CDR3 bases: TGTGCCAGCAGCGCGGGACCTTGGAACTATGGCTACACCTTC. This sequence encodes CASSAGPWNYGYTF.

The J gene is TRBJ2-3, the V gene TRBV18; possibly TRBD2 for D (6 bases). Germline assignment: CDR1 KGHSH and CDR2 LQKENI. V dropped 7 bases and J dropped 1 base, with 15 bases sitting between them. This CDR3 region has 15 residues. As DNA, the CDR3 is TGTGCCAGCTACCCTCGGCGGGGAGGCACAGATACGCAGTATTTT. As protein: CASYPRRGGTDTQYF.

This chain uses TRBV27 with TRBJ2-3; TRBD2 matches at 8 bases. V gave up 3 bases and J gave up 6 bases; unmatched junction bases: 11. The CDR3 has 16 amino acids. CDR1 and CDR2 (germline): MNHEY, SMNVEV (reference sequence). CDR3 protein: CASSLGAGGAWDTQYF. The DNA for the CDR3 is TGTGCCAGCAGTTTGGGGGCGGGGGGCGCCTGGGATACGCAGTATTTT.

The chain uses TRBV7-2 and TRBJ2-1; 8 positions agree with TRBD2. CDR3 length: 15 amino acids. The germline V gene encodes CDR1 SGHTA and CDR2 FQGNSA. After removal of 5 bases from V and 0 bases from J, the junction contained 3 bases not matched to a gene. CDR3 region: CASSPSGSSYNEQFF. DNA of the CDR3: TGTGCCAGCAGCCCGAGCGGGAGCTCCTACAATGAGCAGTTCTTC.

This clone was detected only a few times. The rearrangement joins TRBV6-5 to TRBJ2-3; TRBD2 might be the D (5 bases). V lost 6 bases and J 5 bases, leaving 18 bases between the germline ends. In germline, CDR1 is MNHEY, CDR2 SVGAGI. This CDR3 contains 15 residues. CDR3: CASRRSGAQIDTQYF. The DNA for the CDR3 is TGTGCCAGCAGAAGAAGCGGTGCACAGATAGATACGCAGTATTTT.

This clone was found once. This chain uses TRBV2 with TRBJ1-2, with D hard to call. V lost 4 bases to trimming and J lost 4 bases, with 22 bases between them. In germline, CDR1 is SNHLY, CDR2 FYNNEI. The CDR3 totals 17 residues. CDR3 protein: CASSGGGSFSGGYGYTF. DNA of the CDR3: TGTGCCAGCAGTGGGGGAGGGAGTTTTTCGGGAGGCTATGGCTACACCTTC.

The genes are TRBV30 and TRBJ2-1, with no clear D. The V gene lost 6 bases and the J gene lost 9 bases, with 18 bases spanning the gap. The CDR3 is 13 amino acids. Per germline, CDR1 GTSNPN and CDR2 SVGIG (reference sequence). The CDR3 DNA reads TGTGCCTGTACCGGCCCTCTCAGAGGTGAGCAGTTCTTC. This encodes CACTGPLRGEQFF.

The chain carries TRBV10-1 and TRBJ1-5; possible D gene TRBD1, 5 bases. From germline, CDR1 is WNHNN and CDR2 SYGVQD (reference sequence). The V and J ends lost 5 bases and 6 bases respectively, with 11 bases between them. The CDR3 consists of 13 residues. CDR3 DNA: TGCGCCAGCAGTTCAGGGCTCCGTCAGCCCCAGCATTTT. This encodes CASSSGLRQPQHF.

The CDR3 protein is CASSLSRDTEAFF. CDR3 coding DNA: TGTGCCAGCAGCTTAAGCCGGGACACTGAAGCTTTCTTT. The gene calls are TRBV7-6 and TRBJ1-1, with D uncertain. The CDR3 is made up of 13 amino acids. In germline, CDR1 is SGHVS, CDR2 FNYEAQ. Trimming shortened V by 2 bases and J by 3 bases, and 7 bases separated the two germline ends.

The chain carries TRBV4-3 and TRBJ1-2, with 9 nucleotides matching TRBD1. Germline-derived CDR1 and CDR2 are LGHNA and YSLEER. The trim removed 0 bases at V and 4 bases at J, leaving 9 bases unmatched. This CDR3 is built from 17 residues. In DNA form, the CDR3 reads TGCGCCAGCAGCCAAGACGGCCCGGGACAGGGTGGCTATGGCTACACCTTC. Encoded protein: CASSQDGPGQGGYGYTF.

The rearrangement links TRBV5-1 to TRBJ2-1, with TRBD2 matching over 9 bases. The CDR3 spans 15 residues. Germline V gene lookup returns CDR1 SGHRS and CDR2 YFSETQ. Losses at the gene ends were 7 bases for V and 4 bases for J; bases not matched to a gene: 9. The CDR3 sequence is CASAESGGPYNEQFF. As DNA, the CDR3 is TGCGCCAGCGCCGAGAGCGGGGGGCCTTACAATGAGCAGTTCTTC.

This clone was counted a single time. Mismatch with germline at one junction end may stem from a read error. This chain joins TRBV30 and TRBJ2-7, with D possibly TRBD2 on 5 matching bases. Germline CDR1 and CDR2: GTSNPN and SVGIG (reference sequence). The CDR3 is 9 amino acids. The CDR3 DNA reads TGTGCCTGGAAGGACTTTCGTCCGTTC. Its translation: CAWKDFRPF.

V is TRBV10-1 and J is TRBJ2-7, with 8 bases that match TRBD2. The trim removed 8 bases at V and 4 bases at J, leaving 10 bases unmatched. Germline CDR1 and CDR2: WNHNN and SYGVQD (reference sequence). CDR3 size: 14 residues. This CDR3 reads CASRGGVMSYEQYF. CDR3 coding DNA: TGCGCCAGCCGGGGGGGGGTTATGTCATACGAGCAGTACTTC.

The chain joins TRBV19 to TRBJ2-4; D gene uncertain. Per the germline V gene, CDR1 is LNHDA and CDR2 is SQIVND (reference sequence). Trimming left V 0 bases short and J 1 base short, with 10 bases between. The CDR3 is 16 residues long. This CDR3 reads CASSIEGRSAKNIQYF. CDR3 nucleotide sequence: TGTGCCAGTAGTATAGAGGGCCGGTCGGCCAAAAACATTCAGTACTTC. Complete variable domain (other parts from reference TRBV19 and TRBJ2-4): DGGITQSPKYLFRKEGQNVTLSCEQNLNHDAMYWYRQDPGQGLRLIYYSQIVNDFQKGDIAEGYSVSREKKESFPLTVTSAQKNPTAFYLCASSIEGRSAKNIQYFGAGTRLSVL.

This chain joins TRBV25-1 and TRBJ1-1, with 7 bases aligning to TRBD1. There are 14 residues in the CDR3. J gave up 1 base and V 4 bases, and 3 bases lay outside the gene matches. CDR1 is MGHDK and CDR2 is SYGVNS in the germline V gene. The CDR3 sequence: CASSGTGENTEAFF. The CDR3 DNA is TGTGCCAGCAGTGGAACAGGGGAGAACACTGAAGCTTTCTTT.

The chain combines TRBV9 with TRBJ2-7; weak D call: TRBD2 (5 bases). Germline CDR1 SGDLS, CDR2 YYNGEE. V lost 1 base and J 2 bases, leaving 13 bases between the germline ends. The CDR3 totals 15 residues. CDR3 sequence: CASSVTPGKAYEQYF. DNA of the CDR3: TGTGCCAGCAGCGTAACCCCGGGAAAGGCCTACGAGCAGTACTTC.

This clone turned up a few times. V and J are TRBV30 and TRBJ1-2; no clear D. Germline CDR1 GTSNPN, CDR2 SVGIG (reference sequence). This CDR3 region has 12 residues. Trimming shortened V by 3 bases and J by 5 bases, and 10 bases separated the two germline ends. CDR3 nucleotides: TGTGCCTGGAGCCTCGGGGTTTATGGCTACACCTTC. Translated: CAWSLGVYGYTF.

The CDR3 loop reads CAMTLPGTKETQYF. The CDR3, as DNA: TGTGCCATGACTCTCCCCGGGACTAAAGAGACCCAGTACTTC. V gene TRBV5-4 combines with J gene TRBJ2-5; 7 bases align to TRBD2. V shed 9 bases and J 3 bases; nucleotides not matched to a gene: 11. CDR3 length: 14 residues. The germline V gene encodes CDR1 SGHNT and CDR2 YYREEE (reference sequence).

The rearrangement joins TRBV25-1 to TRBJ2-4, with D possibly being TRBD1 (6 bases). The CDR3 sequence is 15 residues long. Germline V gene lookup returns CDR1 MGHDK and CDR2 SYGVNS. Trimming took 1 base from V and 1 from J, leaving 8 bases between them. The CDR3 spells CASSESQGAKNIQYF. CDR3 nucleotide sequence: TGTGCCAGCAGTGAATCGCAGGGGGCCAAAAACATTCAGTACTTC.

This clone was found a few times. The chain uses TRBV6-1 and TRBJ1-6; D unclear. The ends were cut back, 1 base at V and 9 bases at J, with 7 bases in the middle. Germline V lookup: CDR1 MNHNS, CDR2 SASEGT. This CDR3 comprises 13 residues. The CDR3 spells CASSEEGGSPLHF. The CDR3 nucleotides are TGTGCCAGCAGTGAAGAAGGAGGTTCACCCCTCCACTTT.

This clone was counted once. This chain uses TRBV11-2 with TRBJ1-2, with TRBD1 matching 10 bases. The germline CDR1 and CDR2 sequences are SGHAT and FQNNGV. The ends lost 4 bases at V and 2 bases at J; junction bases unmatched: 13. The CDR3 runs 18 residues. CDR3 bases: TGTGCCAGCAGCTCGGCCGACAGGGGGCCGGGGGCCAACTATGGCTACACCTTC. Translated, it gives CASSSADRGPGANYGYTF. Filled out from reference TRBV11-2 and TRBJ1-2, the complete variable domain reads EAGVAQSPRYKIIEKRQSVAFWCNPISGHATLYWYQQILGQGPKLLIQFQNNGVVDDSQLPKDRFSAERLKGVDSTLKIQPAKLEDSAVYLCASSSADRGPGANYGYTFGSGTRLTVV.